This TCR beta chain stems from a study of T cell repertoires in cytomegalovirus infection. Study-level information: The authors relied on CMV epitopes, both recently identified HLA-C-restricted and well-studied HLA-B-restricted.

Note on this clonotype: The target antigen is unknown. Germline and junction disagree at one end, which may indicate a read error.

From the reads, TCRdb called clonotypes with MiXCR, one entry per CDR3 protein. In the table there are about 890,000 distinct CDR3 sequences, roughly 30% of which are singletons. Looked up from germline, CDR1 is SGHVS and CDR2 is FNYEAQ. This CDR3 spans 16 amino acids. This specimen was cultured CD8+ T cells from PBMCs, taken from culture after CMV antigen stimulation. The clonotype was recovered from a human donor in good health (CMV status not recorded). Some clones in this sample may be carry-over from other donors' samples. V gene TRBV7-6 combines with J gene TRBJ2-1; the D is unclear. This CDR3 is CASSIAPTSSYNEQFF. The CDR3 bases are TGTGCCAGCAGCATAGCACCGACCAGCTCCTACAATGAGCAGTTCTTC.